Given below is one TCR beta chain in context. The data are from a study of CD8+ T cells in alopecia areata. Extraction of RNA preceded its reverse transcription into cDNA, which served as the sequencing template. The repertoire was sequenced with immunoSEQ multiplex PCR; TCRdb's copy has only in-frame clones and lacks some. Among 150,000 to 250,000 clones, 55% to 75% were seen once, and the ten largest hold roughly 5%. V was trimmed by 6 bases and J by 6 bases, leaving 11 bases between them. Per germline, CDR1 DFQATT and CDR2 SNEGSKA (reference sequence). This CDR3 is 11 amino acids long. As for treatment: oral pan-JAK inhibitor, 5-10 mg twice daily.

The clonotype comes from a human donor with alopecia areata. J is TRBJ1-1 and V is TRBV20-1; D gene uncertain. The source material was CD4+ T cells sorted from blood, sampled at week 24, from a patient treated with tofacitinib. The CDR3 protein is CSASYSAEAFF. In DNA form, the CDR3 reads TGCAGTGCGTCCTATAGCGCTGAAGCTTTCTTT.